The 32 T cell receptor beta chains below were found in one sample sequenced in a study of blood T cell repertoires in COVID-19. Only in-frame clones appear in the TCRdb table, and some are missing; sequencing was by immunoSEQ multiplex PCR. The top ten hold 0.99% of the sample, which has roughly 180,000 clones, about 88% seen once. Sequencing input: peripheral blood. Source of these receptors: a man in his late teens or twenties with acute or convalescent COVID-19.

CDR3 sequence (DNA): TGTGCCAGCAGTTTTGGGGCATTGGGGACTTACAATCAGCCCCAGCATTTT. The encoded protein is CASSFGALGTYNQPQHF. The chain is built from TRBV28 and TRBJ1-5; D might be TRBD1 (5 bases). V lost 3 bases to trimming and J lost 3 bases, with 18 bases between them. Per the germline V gene, CDR1 is MDHEN and CDR2 is SYDVKM. CDR3 size: 17 residues.

This clone showed up just a few times. The chain joins TRBV29-1 to TRBJ1-2, with 8 nucleotides matching TRBD1. The CDR3 runs to 14 residues. V gave up 5 bases and J gave up 5 bases; unmatched junction bases: 10. Germline lookup yields CDR1 SQVTM and CDR2 ANQGSEA. CDR3 protein: CSVTTPGTGYGYTF. CDR3 in DNA: TGCAGCGTTACGACCCCCGGGACAGGTTATGGCTACACCTTC.

The gene calls are TRBV6-5 and TRBJ1-5; 7 bases line up with TRBD1. Trimming cost V 11 bases and J 0 bases; bases outside gene matches: 10. This CDR3 comprises 15 residues. Germline lookup yields CDR1 MNHEY and CDR2 SVGAGI. The CDR3, as DNA: TGTGCCGTCCCGGGACAGTTCTATAGCAATCAGCCCCAGCATTTT. Its translation is CAVPGQFYSNQPQHF.

This chain connects TRBV30 to TRBJ2-3, with D unresolved. V was pared by 5 bases and J by 6 bases, with 9 bases between. Germline CDR1 is GTSNPN and CDR2 is SVGIG (reference sequence). The CDR3 has 11 residues. The CDR3 nucleotides are TGTGCCTGGGGGTGGGCGGATACGCAGTATTTT. Its protein is CAWGWADTQYF.

This clone was found once. The rearrangement joins TRBV24-1 to TRBJ2-1, with 7 positions matching TRBD2. Looked up from germline, CDR1 is KGHDR and CDR2 is SFDVKD. V trimming: 7 bases; J trimming: 8 bases; junction bases outside the gene matches: 1. CDR3 length equals 11 residues. CDR3 sequence reads: CATSGGYEQFF. The CDR3 DNA reads as TGTGCCACCAGCGGGGGGTATGAGCAGTTCTTC.

The rearrangement uses TRBV19 and TRBJ1-2; 7 bases map to TRBD1. Unmatched junction bases numbered 13, after V lost 3 bases and J lost 6 bases. The V gene's germline CDR1 is LNHDA and CDR2 SQIVND (reference sequence). CDR3 length: 16 residues. In DNA, the CDR3 is TGTGCCAGTAGTATCCCTCCCCGGACAGGAGCGGATGGCTACACCTTC. This translates into CASSIPPRTGADGYTF. The entire variable domain, with the rest obtained from reference TRBV19 and TRBJ1-2, is as follows: DGGITQSPKYLFRKEGQNVTLSCEQNLNHDAMYWYRQDPGQGLRLIYYSQIVNDFQKGDIAEGYSVSREKKESFPLTVTSAQKNPTAFYLCASSIPPRTGADGYTFGSGTRLTVV.

V is TRBV9 and J is TRBJ1-2; TRBD1 aligns across 7 bases. The V and J ends lost 3 bases and 4 bases, in that order; junction bases with no gene match: 12. The CDR3 extends over 16 amino acids. Germline assignment: CDR1 SGDLS and CDR2 YYNGEE. The DNA of the CDR3 is TGTGCCAGCAGCGCCCGACAGGGCCGTTTTGGCTATGGCTACACCTTC. Its translation: CASSARQGRFGYGYTF. Drawing the rest from reference TRBV9 and TRBJ1-2, the complete variable domain is DSGVTQTPKHLITATGQRVTLRCSPRSGDLSVYWYQQSLDQGLQFLIQYYNGEERAKGNILERFSAQQFPDLHSELNLSSLELGDSALYFCASSARQGRFGYGYTFGSGTRLTVV.

The rearrangement joins TRBV19 to TRBJ2-3, with D perhaps TRBD1 (6 bases). CDR1 LNHDA and CDR2 SQIVND come from the germline V gene (reference sequence). This CDR3 region has 14 residues. V lost 6 bases and J 0 bases, leaving 10 bases between the germline ends. CDR3 in DNA: TGTGCCAGTAGCTCAGGGGTAAGCACAGATACGCAGTATTTT. This sequence encodes CASSSGVSTDTQYF.

This clone turned up a few times. CDR3 nucleotides: TGTGCCACAGGGGCGGATAGCAATCAGCCCCAGCATTTT. Residues: CATGADSNQPQHF. The V and J genes are TRBV2 and TRBJ1-5; TRBD1 is a possible D gene (6 bases). With 10 bases removed from V and 0 bases from J, the gap between germline ends came to 10 bases. The germline V gene encodes CDR1 SNHLY and CDR2 FYNNEI. The CDR3 covers 13 residues. Together with reference TRBV2 and TRBJ1-5, the CDR3 gives the full variable domain: EPEVTQTPSHQVTQMGQEVILRCVPISNHLYFYWYRQILGQKVEFLVSFYNNEISEKSEIFDDQFSVERPDGSNFTLKIRSTKLEDSAMYFCATGADSNQPQHFGDGTRLSIL.

The chain uses TRBV19 and TRBJ1-6, with 8 bases lining up with TRBD1. V shed 3 bases and J 6 bases; nucleotides not matched to a gene: 1. The CDR3 spans 14 residues. Germline V gene data show CDR1 as LNHDA and CDR2 as SQIVND (reference sequence). CDR3 in amino acids: CASSIGQGNSPLHF. In DNA form, the CDR3 reads TGTGCCAGTAGTATCGGACAGGGTAATTCACCCCTCCACTTT.

The chain has TRBV6-5 and TRBJ1-3; D remains ambiguous. Germline-derived CDR1 and CDR2 are MNHEY and SVGAGI. V shed 0 bases and J shed 4 bases, with 10 bases lying between them. This CDR3 has 15 amino acids. The CDR3 coding sequence is TGTGCCAGCAGTTACTCCGGACTGAGGGGAAACACCATATATTTT. Translating gives CASSYSGLRGNTIYF.

The chain joins TRBV6-5 to TRBJ2-3, with D possibly matching TRBD2 (6 bases). This CDR3 is 15 amino acids long. V was shortened by 6 bases and J by 0 bases, with 13 bases between the two germline ends. Germline CDR1 is MNHEY and CDR2 is SVGAGI. In DNA form, the CDR3 reads TGTGCCAGCAGACTCGGGGGAACGAGCACAGATACGCAGTATTTT. As protein: CASRLGGTSTDTQYF.

The chain employs TRBV7-9 and TRBJ1-2; 11 bases map to TRBD1. Per germline, CDR1 SEHNR and CDR2 FQNEAQ (reference sequence). This CDR3 is built from 14 residues. J lost 6 bases, V lost 5 bases, and 5 bases had no gene match. The CDR3, as DNA: TGTGCCAGCAGCACGGACAGGGGGCGAGATGGCTACACCTTC. It specifies CASSTDRGRDGYTF.

The chain has TRBV5-1 and TRBJ1-2; 12 bases align to TRBD1. Looked up from germline, CDR1 is SGHRS and CDR2 is YFSETQ. The trim removed 5 bases at V and 7 bases at J, leaving 12 bases unmatched. The length of the CDR3 is 16 residues. In DNA, the CDR3 is TGCGCCAGCAGGCCCGGGACAGGGGGCGTTCTCTTTGGCTACACCTTC. It yields the protein CASRPGTGGVLFGYTF. The full variable domain, in which reference TRBV5-1 and TRBJ1-2 provide the parts outside the CDR3, is KAGVTQTPRYLIKTRGQQVTLSCSPISGHRSVSWYQQTPGQGLQFLFEYFSETQRNKGNFPGRFSGRQFSNSRSEMNVSTLELGDSALYLCASRPGTGGVLFGYTFGSGTRLTVV.

The chain joins TRBV5-1 to TRBJ1-3; the D gene is possibly TRBD1 (6 bases). Germline loops: CDR1 SGHRS, CDR2 YFSETQ. The CDR3 runs 17 residues. V was trimmed by 4 bases and J by 0 bases, leaving 17 bases between them. CDR3 amino acids: CASSGGRDMPSGNTIYF. The CDR3 DNA reads TGCGCCAGCAGCGGGGGCAGAGATATGCCCTCTGGAAACACCATATATTTT.

The rearrangement joins TRBV20-1 to TRBJ1-1; no firm D call. The CDR3 is 13 residues long. The V end was cut by 3 bases, the J end by 3 bases, with 11 bases between. CDR1 and CDR2 from the germline V gene are DFQATT and SNEGSKA (reference sequence). The CDR3 protein is CSASGLADTEAFF. CDR3 bases: TGCAGTGCTAGTGGACTCGCCGACACTGAAGCTTTCTTT.

CDR3 in amino acids: CASSSHSGGYRQETQYF. The CDR3 DNA reads as TGTGCCAGCAGTTCTCACAGCGGCGGATACCGACAAGAGACCCAGTACTTC. The chain couples TRBV28 to TRBJ2-5, with a weak D call TRBD2 (5 bases). Trimming took 4 bases from V and 2 from J, leaving 20 bases between them. The CDR3 extends over 17 amino acids. Germline CDR1 reads MDHEN; CDR2 reads SYDVKM.

This clone has just a few counts. The genes are TRBV3-1 (or the pseudogene TRBV3-2) and TRBJ1-2, with 9 bases aligning to TRBD1. Germline CDR1 LGHDT, CDR2 YNNKEL (reference sequence). The length of the CDR3 is 13 residues. V trimming: 4 bases; J trimming: 8 bases; junction bases outside the gene matches: 5. CDR3 region: CASSLQGAEGYTF. The DNA for the CDR3 is TGTGCCAGCAGCCTACAGGGGGCTGAGGGCTACACCTTC.

The J gene is TRBJ2-5, the V gene TRBV5-4, with D possibly matching TRBD1 (5 bases). The germline V and J ends were trimmed by 3 bases and 5 bases, with 20 bases remaining between them. CDR1 SGHNT and CDR2 YYREEE come from the germline V gene (reference sequence). The CDR3 extends over 16 amino acids. CDR3 residues: CASSSPLGSGLETQYF. DNA of the CDR3: TGTGCCAGCAGCTCACCTTTAGGATCAGGGCTTGAGACCCAGTACTTC.

This clone was seen just once. This rearrangement joins TRBV7-3 to TRBJ1-3, with D maybe TRBD1 (6 bases). The CDR3 is 17 residues long. V lost 6 bases, J lost 1 base, and 19 bases lay in between. Per germline, CDR1 SGHTA and CDR2 FQGTGA. This chain's CDR3 is CASRLHPDRASGNTIYF. The CDR3 DNA is TGTGCCAGCAGACTACACCCGGACAGAGCATCTGGAAACACCATATATTTT.

The chain recombines TRBV18 with TRBJ1-1; D not certain. V shed 4 bases and J shed 1 base, with 10 bases lying between them. Germline CDR1 KGHSH, CDR2 LQKENI. The CDR3 sequence is 14 residues long. The CDR3 region has the DNA TGTGCCAGCTCACTTACGGTCCCGAACACTGAAGCTTTCTTT. Its translation: CASSLTVPNTEAFF.

This chain uses TRBV28 with TRBJ1-3; 8 bases are a match to TRBD1. The CDR3 extends over 16 amino acids. Trimming took 7 bases from V and 0 from J; bases not matched to a gene: 8. Germline CDR1 is MDHEN and CDR2 is SYDVKM. This CDR3 reads CASTTTGAISGNTIYF. The CDR3 DNA reads as TGTGCCAGCACCACGACAGGGGCCATCTCTGGAAACACCATATATTTT.

V usage is TRBV4-1 and J usage is TRBJ1-2; 7 bases match TRBD1. The CDR3 contains 16 residues. CDR1 and CDR2 from the germline V gene are MGHRA and YSYEKL. The V and J ends lost 2 bases and 2 bases, in that order; junction bases with no gene match: 8. In nucleotides, the CDR3 is TGCGCCAGCAGCCAACCTAGGACAGGAGGGAACTATGGCTACACCTTC. Encoded protein: CASSQPRTGGNYGYTF.

The V gene is TRBV3-1 (or the pseudogene TRBV3-2), the J gene TRBJ1-4; tentatively, D is TRBD1 (5 bases). V lost 1 base and J 7 bases, leaving 22 bases between the germline ends. CDR3 length: 18 residues. Looked up from germline, CDR1 is LGHDT and CDR2 is YNNKEL (reference sequence). The CDR3 region has the DNA TGTGCCAGCAGCCAAGTTGTGGGCAGGGTGAAACCTCGTGAAAAACTGTTTTTT. Translating it yields CASSQVVGRVKPREKLFF.

The chain's CDR3 is CASSAQGGNTEAFF. The CDR3 DNA reads as TGTGCCAGCAGCGCCCAAGGGGGGAACACTGAAGCTTTCTTT. The rearrangement links TRBV14 to TRBJ1-1, with a possible D match to TRBD1 (6 bases). V lost 5 bases and J 1 base, leaving 11 bases between the germline ends. Germline CDR1 reads SGHDN; CDR2 reads FVKESK. The CDR3 loop spans 14 amino acids.

The CDR3 region is CASSPTTSSYEQYF. As DNA, the CDR3 is TGTGCCAGCAGCCCTACCACGAGCTCCTACGAGCAGTACTTC. The chain uses TRBV11-3 and TRBJ2-7; no firm D call. In germline, CDR1 is SGHNT, CDR2 YENEEA. This CDR3 region has 14 residues. The V end was cut by 5 bases, the J end by 0 bases, with 11 bases between.

V gene TRBV21-1 combines with J gene TRBJ2-4; the tabulated D call, TRBD1, remains unverified against the DNA. TRBV21-1 is a known pseudogene. The CDR3 has 21 amino acids. CDR3 coding DNA: TGTGCCAGCAGCAAAGTTGGGACAGGGTGCCTCACATCCGTAGCCAAAAACATTCAGTACTTC. This encodes CASSKVGTGCLTSVAKNIQYF.

V gene TRBV12-5 combines with J gene TRBJ2-7; D may be TRBD2 (7 bases). Looked up from germline, CDR1 is LGHNT and CDR2 is FRNRAP. V was cut by 0 bases and J by 1 base, with 13 bases left in between. The CDR3 extends over 16 amino acids. CDR3 DNA: TGTGCTAGTGGTTTGGTAGAGGGAGGGGGTTCCTACGAGCAGTACTTC. Its translation: CASGLVEGGGSYEQYF.

The chain recombines TRBV30 with TRBJ1-1, with 7 bases lining up with TRBD1. The CDR3 runs to 17 residues. V dropped 1 base and J dropped 4; count of bases not matched to a gene: 15. From germline, CDR1 is GTSNPN and CDR2 SVGIG (reference sequence). CDR3 sequence reads: CAWSASRTGWVVTEAFF. The CDR3 DNA sequence: TGTGCCTGGAGTGCCAGCAGGACAGGTTGGGTGGTCACTGAAGCTTTCTTT.

A single count supports this clone. The V and J genes are TRBV20-1 and TRBJ2-3; tentatively, D is TRBD1 (5 bases). The germline V gene encodes CDR1 DFQATT and CDR2 SNEGSKA (reference sequence). The V end was cut by 3 bases, the J end by 0 bases, with 22 bases between. This CDR3 spans 18 amino acids. The CDR3 coding sequence is TGCAGTGCTAGTTCCGCCCCCAACAGGCGTACCAGCACAGATACGCAGTATTTT. Translated, it gives CSASSAPNRRTSTDTQYF.

The chain has TRBV5-8 and TRBJ1-1; D remains unclear. V was pared by 0 bases and J by 1 base, with 7 bases between. CDR3 length: 14 amino acids. Germline-derived CDR1 and CDR2 are SGHTS and YDEGEE. This chain's CDR3 is CASSLGYGNTEAFF. CDR3 bases: TGTGCCAGCAGCTTGGGGTACGGGAACACTGAAGCTTTCTTT.

V gene TRBV4-2 combines with J gene TRBJ1-5; D not resolved. The V gene lost 0 bases and the J gene lost 11 bases, with 17 bases spanning the gap. CDR1 and CDR2 from the germline V gene are LGHNA and YNFKEQ. There are 15 residues in the CDR3. The CDR3 DNA sequence: TGTGCCAGCAGCCAAGAGGCGGGGTCCGTTGTGTCCCAGCATTTT. As protein: CASSQEAGSVVSQHF.